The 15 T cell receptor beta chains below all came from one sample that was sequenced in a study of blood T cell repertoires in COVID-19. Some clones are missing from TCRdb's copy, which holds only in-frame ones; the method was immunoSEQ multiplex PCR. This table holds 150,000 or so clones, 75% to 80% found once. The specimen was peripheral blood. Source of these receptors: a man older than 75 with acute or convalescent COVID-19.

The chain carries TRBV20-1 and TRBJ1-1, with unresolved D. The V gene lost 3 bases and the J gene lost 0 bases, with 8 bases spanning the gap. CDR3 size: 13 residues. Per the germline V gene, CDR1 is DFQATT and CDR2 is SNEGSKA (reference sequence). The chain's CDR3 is CSASRELNTEAFF. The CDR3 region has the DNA TGCAGTGCTAGTCGGGAGTTGAACACTGAAGCTTTCTTT.

The CDR3 is CASRGQGLEKLFF. The DNA of the CDR3 is TGTGCCAGCAGAGGGCAGGGACTCGAAAAACTGTTTTTT. The rearrangement links TRBV6-5 to TRBJ1-4; a possible D gene is TRBD1 (5 bases). Trimming cost V 6 bases and J 8 bases, with 13 bases left between them. Germline assignment: CDR1 MNHEY and CDR2 SVGAGI. The CDR3 spans 13 residues.

CDR3 amino acids: CASSLGTGSEPQHF. The CDR3 DNA follows: TGTGCCAGCAGCTTAGGGACAGGTTCGGAGCCCCAGCATTTT. This sequence joins TRBV28 and TRBJ1-5; 8 nucleotides align to TRBD1. V was pared by 6 bases and J by 8 bases, with 9 bases of the junction left unmatched. The CDR3 length is 14 residues. CDR1 and CDR2 (germline): MDHEN, SYDVKM.

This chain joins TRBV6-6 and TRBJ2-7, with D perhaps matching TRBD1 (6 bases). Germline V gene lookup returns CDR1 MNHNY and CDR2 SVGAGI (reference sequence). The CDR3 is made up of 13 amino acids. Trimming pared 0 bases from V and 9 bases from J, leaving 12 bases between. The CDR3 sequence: CASSYSRDTRQYV. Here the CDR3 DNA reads TGTGCCAGCAGTTACTCTAGGGACACCAGGCAGTACGTC.

The CDR3 DNA reads as TGTGCCAGCAGCTTAGCTAGCGGTGGAACAGATACGCAGTATTTT. Its translation: CASSLASGGTDTQYF. This chain connects TRBV7-7 to TRBJ2-3, with TRBD2 as a possible D gene (6 bases). The germline V gene has CDR1 SSHAT and CDR2 FNYEAQ (reference sequence). CDR3 length equals 15 residues. Trimming pared 0 bases from V and 3 bases from J, leaving 10 bases between. The full variable domain, completed using reference TRBV7-7 and TRBJ2-3, is GAGVSQSPRYKVTKRGQDVTLRCDPISSHATLYWYQQALGQGPEFLTYFNYEAQPDKSGLPSDRFSAERPEGSISTLTIQRTEQRDSAMYRCASSLASGGTDTQYFGPGTRLTVL.

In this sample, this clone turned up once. CDR3 bases: TGTGCCAGCAGCCGAGTTCTATGGACTAGCGGCGACGGGACCCAGTACTTC. Its translation is CASSRVLWTSGDGTQYF. V gene TRBV7-8 combines with J gene TRBJ2-5; TRBD2 matches 10 bases. Germline values: CDR1 SGHVS, CDR2 FQNEAQ. The CDR3 sequence is 17 residues long. Losses at the gene ends were 5 bases for V and 7 bases for J; bases not matched to a gene: 16. Supplemented by reference TRBV7-8 and TRBJ2-5, the full variable domain reads GAGVSQSPRYKVAKRGQDVALRCDPISGHVSLFWYQQALGQGPEFLTYFQNEAQLDKSGLPSDRFFAERPEGSVSTLKIQRTQQEDSAVYLCASSRVLWTSGDGTQYFGPGTRLLVL.

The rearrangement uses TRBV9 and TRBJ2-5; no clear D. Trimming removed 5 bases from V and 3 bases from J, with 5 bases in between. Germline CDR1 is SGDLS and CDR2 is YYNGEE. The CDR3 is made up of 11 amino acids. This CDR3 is CASSREETQYF. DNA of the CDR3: TGTGCCAGCAGTCGGGAAGAGACCCAGTACTTC. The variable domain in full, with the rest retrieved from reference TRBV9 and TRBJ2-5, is DSGVTQTPKHLITATGQRVTLRCSPRSGDLSVYWYQQSLDQGLQFLIQYYNGEERAKGNILERFSAQQFPDLHSELNLSSLELGDSALYFCASSREETQYFGPGTRLLVL.

The CDR3 DNA reads as TGTGCCAGCAGTGTTTTGGGACTAGCTTCAGATACGCAGTATTTT. This translates into CASSVLGLASDTQYF. The chain employs TRBV6-4 and TRBJ2-3; 9 nucleotides align to TRBD2. This CDR3 spans 15 amino acids. The V gene's germline CDR1 is MRHNA and CDR2 SNTAGT. V shed 4 bases and J 4 bases; nucleotides not matched to a gene: 6.

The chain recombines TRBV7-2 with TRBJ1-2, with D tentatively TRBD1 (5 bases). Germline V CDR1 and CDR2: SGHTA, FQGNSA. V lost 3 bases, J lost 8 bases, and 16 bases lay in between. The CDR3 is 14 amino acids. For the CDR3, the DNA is TGTGCCAGCAGCTTGGGGGATTACGGGGGAGGCTACACCTTC. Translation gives CASSLGDYGGGYTF. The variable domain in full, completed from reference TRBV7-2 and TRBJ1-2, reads GAGVSQSPSNKVTEKGKDVELRCDPISGHTALYWYRQSLGQGLEFLIYFQGNSAPDKSGLPSDRFSAERTGGSVSTLTIQRTQQEDSAVYLCASSLGDYGGGYTFGSGTRLTVV.

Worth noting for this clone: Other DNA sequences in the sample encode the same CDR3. CDR3 DNA: TGTGCCAGCAGTTCCTCCTCTGGAAACACCATATATTTT. Translating it yields CASSSSSGNTIYF. J is TRBJ1-3 and V is TRBV12-3 or TRBV12-4; D gene uncertain. V shed 4 bases and J shed 0 bases, with 4 bases lying between them. CDR3 length: 13 amino acids.

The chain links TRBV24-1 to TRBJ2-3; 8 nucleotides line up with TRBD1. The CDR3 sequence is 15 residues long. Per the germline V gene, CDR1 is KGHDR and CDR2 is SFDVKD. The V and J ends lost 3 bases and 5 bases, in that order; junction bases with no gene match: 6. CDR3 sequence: CATSDLQGAGDTQYF. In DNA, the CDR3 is TGTGCCACCAGTGATCTTCAGGGGGCAGGAGATACGCAGTATTTT.

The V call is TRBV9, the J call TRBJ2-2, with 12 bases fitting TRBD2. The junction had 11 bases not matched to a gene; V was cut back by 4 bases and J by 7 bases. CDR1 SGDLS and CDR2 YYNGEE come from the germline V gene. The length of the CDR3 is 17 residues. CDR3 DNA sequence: TGTGCCAGCAGCCCGACACGACTAGCGGGGGTGGTCGGGGAGCTGTTTTTT. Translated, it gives CASSPTRLAGVVGELFF.

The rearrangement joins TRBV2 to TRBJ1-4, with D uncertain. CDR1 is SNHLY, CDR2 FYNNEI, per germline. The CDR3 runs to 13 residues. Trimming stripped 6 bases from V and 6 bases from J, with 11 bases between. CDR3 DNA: TGTGCCAGCAGGTACGAGGTCTATGAAAAACTGTTTTTT. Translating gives CASRYEVYEKLFF.

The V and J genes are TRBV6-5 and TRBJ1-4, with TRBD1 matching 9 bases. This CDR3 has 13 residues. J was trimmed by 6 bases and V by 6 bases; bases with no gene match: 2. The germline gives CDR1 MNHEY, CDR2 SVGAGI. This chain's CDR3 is CASRGQGHEKLFF. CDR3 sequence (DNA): TGTGCCAGCAGGGGACAGGGTCATGAAAAACTGTTTTTT.

CDR3 region: CASSLQGTGQETQYF. Here the CDR3 DNA reads TGTGCCAGCAGCTTACAGGGGACGGGACAAGAGACCCAGTACTTC. The chain has TRBV5-6 and TRBJ2-5; 7 bases are shared with TRBD1. Germline V gives CDR1 SGHDT, CDR2 YYEEEE. The CDR3 contains 15 residues. V lost 2 bases, J lost 2 bases, and 6 bases stayed unmatched.